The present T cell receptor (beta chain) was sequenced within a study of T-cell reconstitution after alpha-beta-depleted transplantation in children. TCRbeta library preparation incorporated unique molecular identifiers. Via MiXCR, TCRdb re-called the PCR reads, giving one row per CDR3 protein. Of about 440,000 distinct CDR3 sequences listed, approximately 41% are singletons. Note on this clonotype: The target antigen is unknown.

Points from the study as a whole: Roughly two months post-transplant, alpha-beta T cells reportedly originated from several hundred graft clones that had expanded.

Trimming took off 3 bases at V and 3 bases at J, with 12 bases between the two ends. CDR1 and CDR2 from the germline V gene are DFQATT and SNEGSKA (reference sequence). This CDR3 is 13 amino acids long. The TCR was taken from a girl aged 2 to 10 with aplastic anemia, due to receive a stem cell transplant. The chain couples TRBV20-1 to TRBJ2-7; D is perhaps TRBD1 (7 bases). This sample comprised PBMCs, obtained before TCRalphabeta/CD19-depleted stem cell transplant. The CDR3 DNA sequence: TGCAGTGCTAGCCCAGGGGGGAGCTACGAGCAGTACTTC. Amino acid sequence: CSASPGGSYEQYF.